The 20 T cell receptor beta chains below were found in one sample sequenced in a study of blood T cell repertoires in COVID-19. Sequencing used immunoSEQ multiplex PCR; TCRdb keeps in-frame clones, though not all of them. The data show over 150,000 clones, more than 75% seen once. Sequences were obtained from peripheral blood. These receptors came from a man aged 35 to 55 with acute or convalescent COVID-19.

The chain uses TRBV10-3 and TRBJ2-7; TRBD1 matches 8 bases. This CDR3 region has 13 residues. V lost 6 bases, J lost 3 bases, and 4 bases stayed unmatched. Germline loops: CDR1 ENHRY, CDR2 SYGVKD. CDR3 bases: TGTGCCATCAGCGTCGACAGGGGCTACGAGCAGTACTTC. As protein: CAISVDRGYEQYF.

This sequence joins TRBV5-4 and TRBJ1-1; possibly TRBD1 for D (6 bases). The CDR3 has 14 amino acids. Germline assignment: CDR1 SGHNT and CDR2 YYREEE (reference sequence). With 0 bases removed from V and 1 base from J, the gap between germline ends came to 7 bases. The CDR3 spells CASSLDRENTEAFF. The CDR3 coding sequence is TGTGCCAGCAGCTTGGACAGGGAGAACACTGAAGCTTTCTTT.

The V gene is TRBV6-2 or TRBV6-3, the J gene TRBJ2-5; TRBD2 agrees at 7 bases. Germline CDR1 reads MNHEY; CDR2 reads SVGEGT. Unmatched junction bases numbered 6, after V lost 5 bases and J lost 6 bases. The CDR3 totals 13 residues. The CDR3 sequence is CASSGGGSQTQYF. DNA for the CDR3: TGTGCCAGCAGTGGGGGGGGGTCGCAGACCCAGTACTTC.

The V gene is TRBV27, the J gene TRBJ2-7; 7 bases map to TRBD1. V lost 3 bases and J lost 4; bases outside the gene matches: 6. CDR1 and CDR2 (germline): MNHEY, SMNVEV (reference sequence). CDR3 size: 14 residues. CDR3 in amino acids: CASSFDNRGYEQYF. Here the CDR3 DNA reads TGTGCCAGCAGTTTTGATAACAGGGGTTACGAGCAGTACTTC.

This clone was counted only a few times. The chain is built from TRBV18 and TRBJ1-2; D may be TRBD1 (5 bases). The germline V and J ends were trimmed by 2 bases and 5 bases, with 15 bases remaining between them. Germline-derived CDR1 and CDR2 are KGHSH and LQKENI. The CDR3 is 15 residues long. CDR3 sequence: CASSPSPTGEYGYTF. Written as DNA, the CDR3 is TGTGCCAGCTCACCATCACCGACGGGGGAGTATGGCTACACCTTC.

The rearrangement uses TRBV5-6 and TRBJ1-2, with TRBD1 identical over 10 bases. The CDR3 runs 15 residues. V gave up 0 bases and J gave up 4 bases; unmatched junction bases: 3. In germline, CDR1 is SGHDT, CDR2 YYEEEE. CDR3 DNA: TGTGCCAGCAGCTTGGGGACAGGGGGGCCCTATGGCTACACCTTC. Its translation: CASSLGTGGPYGYTF.

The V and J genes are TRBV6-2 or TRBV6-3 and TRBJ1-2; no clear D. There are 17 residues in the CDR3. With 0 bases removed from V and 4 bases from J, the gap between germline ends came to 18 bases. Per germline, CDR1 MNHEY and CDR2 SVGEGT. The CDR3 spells CASSYSTGNRAGYGYTF. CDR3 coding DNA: TGTGCCAGCAGTTACTCTACCGGGAATAGGGCCGGCTATGGCTACACCTTC.

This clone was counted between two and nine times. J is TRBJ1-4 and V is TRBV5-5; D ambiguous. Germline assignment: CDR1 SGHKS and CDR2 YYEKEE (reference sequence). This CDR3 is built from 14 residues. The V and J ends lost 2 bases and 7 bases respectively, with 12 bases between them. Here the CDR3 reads CASSFYAPGEKLFF. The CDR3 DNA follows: TGTGCCAGCAGCTTTTATGCGCCAGGTGAAAAACTGTTTTTT. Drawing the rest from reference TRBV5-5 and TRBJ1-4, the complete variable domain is DAGVTQSPTHLIKTRGQQVTLRCSPISGHKSVSWYQQVLGQGPQFIFQYYEKEERGRGNFPDRFSARQFPNYSSELNVNALLLGDSALYLCASSFYAPGEKLFFGSGTQLSVL.

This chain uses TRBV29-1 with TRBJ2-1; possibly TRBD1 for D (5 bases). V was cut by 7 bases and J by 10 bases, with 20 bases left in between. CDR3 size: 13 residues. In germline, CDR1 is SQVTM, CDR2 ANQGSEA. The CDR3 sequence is CSARNTLGVEQFF. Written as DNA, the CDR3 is TGCAGCGCCCGGAACACTTTAGGGGTGGAGCAGTTCTTC.

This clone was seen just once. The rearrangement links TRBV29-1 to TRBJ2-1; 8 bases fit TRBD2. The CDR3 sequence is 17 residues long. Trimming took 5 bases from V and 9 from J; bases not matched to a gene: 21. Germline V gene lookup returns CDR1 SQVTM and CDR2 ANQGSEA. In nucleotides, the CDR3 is TGCAGCGTTTTACCTCGAGCGGGGGTAACGGGTAACGGTGAGCAGTTCTTC. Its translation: CSVLPRAGVTGNGEQFF.

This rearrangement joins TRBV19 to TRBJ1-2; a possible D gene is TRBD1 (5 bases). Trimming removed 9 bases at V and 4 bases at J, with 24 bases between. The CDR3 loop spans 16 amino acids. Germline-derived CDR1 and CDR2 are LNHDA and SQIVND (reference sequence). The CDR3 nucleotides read TGTGCCAGCGCCTTCCGACAGACCGCAACCCTCTATGGCTACACCTTC. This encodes CASAFRQTATLYGYTF.

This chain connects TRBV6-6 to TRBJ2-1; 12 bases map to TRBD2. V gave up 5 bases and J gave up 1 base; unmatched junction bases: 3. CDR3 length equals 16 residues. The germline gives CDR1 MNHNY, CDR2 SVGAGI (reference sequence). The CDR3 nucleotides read TGTGCCAGCAGTGCGACTAGCGGGAGTTCCTACAATGAGCAGTTCTTC. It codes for CASSATSGSSYNEQFF.

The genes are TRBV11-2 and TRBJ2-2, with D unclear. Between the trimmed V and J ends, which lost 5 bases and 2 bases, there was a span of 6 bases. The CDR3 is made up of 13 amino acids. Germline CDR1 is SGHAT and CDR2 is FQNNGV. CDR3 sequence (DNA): TGTGCCAGCAGCCGTACAAACACCGGGGAGCTGTTTTTT. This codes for CASSRTNTGELFF. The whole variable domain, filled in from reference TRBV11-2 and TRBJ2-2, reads EAGVAQSPRYKIIEKRQSVAFWCNPISGHATLYWYQQILGQGPKLLIQFQNNGVVDDSQLPKDRFSAERLKGVDSTLKIQPAKLEDSAVYLCASSRTNTGELFFGEGSRLTVL.

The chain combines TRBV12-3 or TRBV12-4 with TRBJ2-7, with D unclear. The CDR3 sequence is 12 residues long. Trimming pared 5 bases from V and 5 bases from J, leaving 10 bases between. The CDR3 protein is CASSLLPDEQYF. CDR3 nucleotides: TGTGCCAGCAGTCTCCTACCCGACGAGCAGTACTTC.

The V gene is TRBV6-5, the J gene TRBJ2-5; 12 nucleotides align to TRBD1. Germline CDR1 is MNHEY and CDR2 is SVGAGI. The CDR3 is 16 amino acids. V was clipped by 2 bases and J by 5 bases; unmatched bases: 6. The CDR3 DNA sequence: TGTGCCAGCAGTTACGGGGACAGGGGGCTTGAGGAGACCCAGTACTTC. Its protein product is CASSYGDRGLEETQYF.

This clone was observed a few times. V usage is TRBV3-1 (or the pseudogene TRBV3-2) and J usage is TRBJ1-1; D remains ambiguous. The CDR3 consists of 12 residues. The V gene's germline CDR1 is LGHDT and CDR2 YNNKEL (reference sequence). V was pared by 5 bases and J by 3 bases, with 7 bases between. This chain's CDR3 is CASSARYTEAFF. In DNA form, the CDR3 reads TGTGCCAGCAGCGCCAGATACACTGAAGCTTTCTTT.

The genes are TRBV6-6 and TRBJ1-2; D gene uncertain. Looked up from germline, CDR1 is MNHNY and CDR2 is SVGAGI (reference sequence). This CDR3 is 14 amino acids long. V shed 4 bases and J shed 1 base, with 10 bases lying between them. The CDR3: CASSSATYNYGYTF. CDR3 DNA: TGTGCCAGCAGTTCCGCGACATATAACTATGGCTACACCTTC.

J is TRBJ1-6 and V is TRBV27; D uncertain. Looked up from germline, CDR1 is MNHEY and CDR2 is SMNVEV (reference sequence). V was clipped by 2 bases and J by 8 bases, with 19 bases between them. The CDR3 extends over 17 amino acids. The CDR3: CASSLKSPGPGDSPLHF. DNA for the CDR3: TGTGCCAGCAGTTTAAAATCCCCCGGCCCCGGGGATTCACCCCTCCACTTT.

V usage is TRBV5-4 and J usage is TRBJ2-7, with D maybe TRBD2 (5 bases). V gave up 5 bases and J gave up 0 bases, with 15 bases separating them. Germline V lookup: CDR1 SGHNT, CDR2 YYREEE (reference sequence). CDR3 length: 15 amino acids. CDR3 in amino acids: CASRQDIGSSYEQYF. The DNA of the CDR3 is TGTGCCAGCAGACAAGACATTGGGAGCTCCTACGAGCAGTACTTC. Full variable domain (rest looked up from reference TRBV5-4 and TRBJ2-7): ETGVTQSPTHLIKTRGQQVTLRCSSQSGHNTVSWYQQALGQGPQFIFQYYREEENGRGNFPPRFSGLQFPNYSSELNVNALELDDSALYLCASRQDIGSSYEQYFGPGTRLTVT.

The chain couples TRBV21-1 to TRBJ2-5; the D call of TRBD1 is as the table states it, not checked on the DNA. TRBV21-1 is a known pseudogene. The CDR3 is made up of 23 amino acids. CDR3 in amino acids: CASSPPDRGLRCGSRRAGETQYF. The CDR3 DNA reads TGTGCCAGCAGCCCCCCCGACAGGGGACTCCGGTGCGGCAGCAGGCGAGCCGGAGAGACCCAGTACTTC.